This T cell receptor beta chain was recorded in a study of CD8 T cells in ankylosing spondylitis. General observations from the study: Those disease-linked clones were CD8+; they were also relatively rare in peripheral blood. There was a TCR beta motif, made of several highly homologous variants, that appeared characteristic of ankylosing spondylitis blood.

TCRdb itself ran the 5' RACE reads through MiXCR, one entry per CDR3 protein. The data show fewer than 400,000 distinct CDR3 sequences, 8% seen once. Germline lookup yields CDR1 SGHTA and CDR2 FQGNSA. CDR3 length: 15 residues. V was cut by 2 bases and J by 0 bases, with 8 bases left in between. A word on this clonotype: The antigen is not known.

The receptor was derived from a male donor with ankylosing spondylitis. The chain recombines TRBV7-2 with TRBJ1-3; tentative D call: TRBD1 (5 bases). The material sequenced was blood, either unsorted or a sorted T cell fraction (not recorded which). The CDR3 loop is CASSLFGGSGNTIYF. In DNA, the CDR3 is TGTGCCAGCAGCTTATTTGGGGGCTCTGGAAACACCATATATTTT.